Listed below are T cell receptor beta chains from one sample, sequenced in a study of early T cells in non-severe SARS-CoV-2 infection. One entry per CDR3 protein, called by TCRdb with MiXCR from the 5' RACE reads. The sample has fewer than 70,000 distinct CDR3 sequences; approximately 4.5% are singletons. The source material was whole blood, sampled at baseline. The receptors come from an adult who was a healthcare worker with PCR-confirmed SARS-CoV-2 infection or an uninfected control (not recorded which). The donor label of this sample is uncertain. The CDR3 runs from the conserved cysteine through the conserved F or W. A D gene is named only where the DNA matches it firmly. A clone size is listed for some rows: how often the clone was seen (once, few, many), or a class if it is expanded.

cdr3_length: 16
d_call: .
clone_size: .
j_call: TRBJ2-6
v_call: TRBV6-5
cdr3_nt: TGTGCCAGCAGTTCCGGAGCCAGGGCTGGGGCCAACGTCCTGACTTTC
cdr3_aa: CASSSGARAGANVLTF

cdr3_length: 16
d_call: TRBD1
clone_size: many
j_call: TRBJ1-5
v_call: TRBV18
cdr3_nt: TGTGCCAGCTCACCCCTCGGGACAGATGGCAATCAGCCCCAGCATTTT
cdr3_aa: CASSPLGTDGNQPQHF

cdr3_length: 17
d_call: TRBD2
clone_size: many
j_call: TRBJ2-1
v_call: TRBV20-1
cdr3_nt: TGCAGTGCTAGAACGGGACTAGCGGGGGGGCCTTCCAATGAGCAGTTCTTC
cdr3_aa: CSARTGLAGGPSNEQFF

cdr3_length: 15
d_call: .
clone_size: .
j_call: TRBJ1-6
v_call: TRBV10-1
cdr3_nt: TGCGCCAGCAGTGCGACCGACCGGAAGAATTCACCCCTCCACTTT
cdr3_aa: CASSATDRKNSPLHF

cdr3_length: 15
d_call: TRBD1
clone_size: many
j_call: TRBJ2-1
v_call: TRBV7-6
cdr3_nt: TGTGCCAGCAGCGGTGGGGACAGGCCCTTCAATGAGCAGTTCTTC
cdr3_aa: CASSGGDRPFNEQFF

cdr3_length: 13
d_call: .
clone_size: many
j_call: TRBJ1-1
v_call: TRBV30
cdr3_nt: TGTGCCTGGACCCAACAGAGGAACACTGAAGCTTTCTTT
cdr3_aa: CAWTQQRNTEAFF

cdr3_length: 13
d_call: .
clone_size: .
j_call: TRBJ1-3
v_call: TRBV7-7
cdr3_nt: TGTGCTAGCAGTTCAGGGCGAGGAAACACCATATATTTT
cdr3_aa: CASSSGRGNTIYF

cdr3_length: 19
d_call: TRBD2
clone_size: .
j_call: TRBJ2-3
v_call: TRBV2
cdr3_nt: TGTGCCAGCAGGGCCTCTGGGCGGGGGGCCGTGTTGGGCACAGATACGCAGTATTTT
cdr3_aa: CASRASGRGAVLGTDTQYF

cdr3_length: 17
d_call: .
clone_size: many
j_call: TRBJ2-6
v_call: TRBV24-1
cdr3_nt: TGTGCCACCAGTGACCCTGACAGCGTCTCTGGGGCCAACGTCCTGACTTTC
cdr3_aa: CATSDPDSVSGANVLTF

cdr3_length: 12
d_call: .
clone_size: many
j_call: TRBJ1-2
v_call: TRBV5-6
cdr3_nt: TGTGCCAGCAGCAGCGGGATTGATGGCTACACCTTC
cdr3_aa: CASSSGIDGYTF

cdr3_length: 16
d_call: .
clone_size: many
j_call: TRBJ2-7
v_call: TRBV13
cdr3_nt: TGTGCCAGCAGCTTCGGGCAGGGCAAAGGGGCCTACGAGCAGTACTTC
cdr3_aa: CASSFGQGKGAYEQYF

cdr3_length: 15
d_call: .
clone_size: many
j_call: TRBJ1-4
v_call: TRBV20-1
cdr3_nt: TGCAGTGCTAGTATCCTACCCGCAACTAATGAAAAACTGTTTTTT
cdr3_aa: CSASILPATNEKLFF

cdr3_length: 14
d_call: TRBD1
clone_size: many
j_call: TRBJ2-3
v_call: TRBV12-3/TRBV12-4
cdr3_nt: TGTGCCAGCGGGGCAGGGGGAATCACAGATACGCAGTATTTT
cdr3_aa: CASGAGGITDTQYF

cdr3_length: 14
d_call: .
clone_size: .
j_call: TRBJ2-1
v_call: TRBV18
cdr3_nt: TGTGCCAGCAGCGGGTCGGGGACCTACAATGAGCAGTTCTTC
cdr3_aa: CASSGSGTYNEQFF

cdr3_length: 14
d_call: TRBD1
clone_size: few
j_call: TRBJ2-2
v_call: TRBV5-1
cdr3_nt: TGCGCCAGCAGCGTGGACAGGGTTGGCGGGGAGCTGTTTTTT
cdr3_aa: CASSVDRVGGELFF

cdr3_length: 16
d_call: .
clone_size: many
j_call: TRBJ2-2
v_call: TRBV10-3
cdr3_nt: TGTGCCATCAGTGGGGCTAGCCCAGCGAACACCGGGGAGCTGTTTTTT
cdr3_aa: CAISGASPANTGELFF

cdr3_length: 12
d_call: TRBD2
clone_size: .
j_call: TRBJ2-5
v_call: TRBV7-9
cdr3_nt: TGTGCCAGTCAGCGGGGGCCAGAGACCCAGTACTTC
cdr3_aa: CASQRGPETQYF

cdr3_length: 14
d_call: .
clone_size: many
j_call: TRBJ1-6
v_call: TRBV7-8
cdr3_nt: TGTGCCAGCAGCTCCCGGGGGTCGGGATCACCCCTCCACTTT
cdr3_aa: CASSSRGSGSPLHF

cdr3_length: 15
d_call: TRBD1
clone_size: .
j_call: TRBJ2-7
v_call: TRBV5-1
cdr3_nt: TGCGCCAGCAGCGCCCGGGACAGGGGATTGTACGAGCAGTACTTC
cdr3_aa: CASSARDRGLYEQYF

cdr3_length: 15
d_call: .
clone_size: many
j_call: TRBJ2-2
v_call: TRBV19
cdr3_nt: TGTGCCAGTAACGGAAAGGGGCGGTGGACCGGGGAGCTGTTTTTT
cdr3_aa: CASNGKGRWTGELFF

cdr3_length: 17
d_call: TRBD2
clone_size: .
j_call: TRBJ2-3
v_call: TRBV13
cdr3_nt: TGTGCCAGCAGCCCGGGACTAGCGGGGGTAGACACAGATACGCAGTATTTT
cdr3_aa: CASSPGLAGVDTDTQYF

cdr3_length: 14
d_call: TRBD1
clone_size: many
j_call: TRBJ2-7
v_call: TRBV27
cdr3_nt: TGTGCCAGCAGTTTATTGGGGACAGGGATCGAGCAGTACTTC
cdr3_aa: CASSLLGTGIEQYF

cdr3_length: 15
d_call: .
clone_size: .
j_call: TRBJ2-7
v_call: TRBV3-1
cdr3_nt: TGTGCCAGCAGCCAAGGTGAGGACTTCTCCTACGAGCAGTACTTC
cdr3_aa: CASSQGEDFSYEQYF

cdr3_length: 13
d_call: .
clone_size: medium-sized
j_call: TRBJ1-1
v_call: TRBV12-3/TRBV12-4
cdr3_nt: TGTGCCAGCAGCTTGGGAGGGAACACTGAAGCTTTCTTT
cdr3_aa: CASSLGGNTEAFF

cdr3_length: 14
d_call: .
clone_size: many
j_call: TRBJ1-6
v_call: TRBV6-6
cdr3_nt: TGTGCCAGCAGTTACCAAGGGGTACGATCACCCCTCCACTTT
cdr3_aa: CASSYQGVRSPLHF

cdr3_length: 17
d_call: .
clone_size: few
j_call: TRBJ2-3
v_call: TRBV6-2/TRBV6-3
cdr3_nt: TGTGCCAGCAGTTACGAGCTCTCCCCTTCTAGCACAGATACGCAGTATTTT
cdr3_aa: CASSYELSPSSTDTQYF

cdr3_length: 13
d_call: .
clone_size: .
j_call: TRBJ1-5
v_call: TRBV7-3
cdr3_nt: TGTGCCAGCAGTCGAAGCTGGGGCCAGCCCCAGCATTTT
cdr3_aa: CASSRSWGQPQHF

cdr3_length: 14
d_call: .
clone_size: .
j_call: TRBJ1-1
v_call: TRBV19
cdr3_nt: TGTGCCAGTTCTTCGGCCAGCTTGAACACTGAAGCTTTCTTT
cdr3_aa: CASSSASLNTEAFF

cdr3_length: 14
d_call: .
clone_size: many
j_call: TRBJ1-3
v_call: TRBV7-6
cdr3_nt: TGTGCCAGCAGCTTAGTGGGCTCTGGAAACACCATATATTTT
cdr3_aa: CASSLVGSGNTIYF

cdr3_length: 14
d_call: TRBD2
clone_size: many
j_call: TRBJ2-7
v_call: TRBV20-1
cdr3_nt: TGCAGTGCTAGAGAAGGCGGGGAGGGCTACGAGCAGTACTTC
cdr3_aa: CSAREGGEGYEQYF

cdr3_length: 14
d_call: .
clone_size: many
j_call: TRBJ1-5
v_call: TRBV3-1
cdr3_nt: TGTGCCAGCAGCCAAGTCGCAGACGGCCAGCCCCAGCATTTT
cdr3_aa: CASSQVADGQPQHF

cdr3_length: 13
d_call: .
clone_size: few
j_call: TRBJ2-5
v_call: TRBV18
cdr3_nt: TGTGCCAGCTCCGGGGGCCCTCAAGAGACCCAGTACTTC
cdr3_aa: CASSGGPQETQYF

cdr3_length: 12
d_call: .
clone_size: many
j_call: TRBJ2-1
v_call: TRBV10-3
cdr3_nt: TGTGCCATCAGTTTCGACTACAATGAGCAGTTCTTC
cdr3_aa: CAISFDYNEQFF

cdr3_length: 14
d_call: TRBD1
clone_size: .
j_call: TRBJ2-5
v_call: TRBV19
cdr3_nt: TGTGCCAGTAGTACTCTTACAGGGGGAGAGACCCAGTACTTC
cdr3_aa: CASSTLTGGETQYF

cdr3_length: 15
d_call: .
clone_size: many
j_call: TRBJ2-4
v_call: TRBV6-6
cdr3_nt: TGTGCCAGCAGTTACTTGGCACAGGGCAAAAACATTCAGTACTTC
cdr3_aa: CASSYLAQGKNIQYF

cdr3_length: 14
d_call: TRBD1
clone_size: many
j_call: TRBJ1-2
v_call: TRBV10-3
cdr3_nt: TGTGCCAGCGGGACAGGGGGAAATAACTATGGCTACACCTTC
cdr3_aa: CASGTGGNNYGYTF

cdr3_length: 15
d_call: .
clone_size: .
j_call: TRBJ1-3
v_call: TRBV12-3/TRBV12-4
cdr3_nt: TGTGCCAGCAGTTTCCGCAAGAGCTCTGGAAACACCATATATTTT
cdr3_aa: CASSFRKSSGNTIYF